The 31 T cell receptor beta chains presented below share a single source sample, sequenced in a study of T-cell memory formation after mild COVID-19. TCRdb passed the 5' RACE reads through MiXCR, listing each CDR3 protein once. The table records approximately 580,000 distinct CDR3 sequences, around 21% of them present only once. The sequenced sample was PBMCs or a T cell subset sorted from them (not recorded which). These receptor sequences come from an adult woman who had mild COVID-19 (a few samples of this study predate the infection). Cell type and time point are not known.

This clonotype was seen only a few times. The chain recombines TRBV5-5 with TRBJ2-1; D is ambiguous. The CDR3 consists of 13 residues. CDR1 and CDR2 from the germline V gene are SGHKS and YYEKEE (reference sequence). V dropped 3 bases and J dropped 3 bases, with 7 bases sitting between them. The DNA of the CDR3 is TGTGCCAGCAGCTCTACGAACTACAATGAGCAGTTCTTC. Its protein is CASSSTNYNEQFF.

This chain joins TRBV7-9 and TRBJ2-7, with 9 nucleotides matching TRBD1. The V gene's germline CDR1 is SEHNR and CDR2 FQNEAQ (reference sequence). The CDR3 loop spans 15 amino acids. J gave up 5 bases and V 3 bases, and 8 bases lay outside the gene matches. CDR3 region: CASSFSGTGPDEQYF. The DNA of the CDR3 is TGTGCCAGCAGCTTCTCCGGGACAGGGCCGGACGAGCAGTACTTC.

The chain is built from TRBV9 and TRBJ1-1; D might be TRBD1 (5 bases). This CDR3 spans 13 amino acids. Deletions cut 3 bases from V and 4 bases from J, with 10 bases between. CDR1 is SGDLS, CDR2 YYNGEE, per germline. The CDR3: CASSEMTATEAFF. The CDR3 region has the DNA TGTGCCAGCAGCGAAATGACAGCCACTGAAGCTTTCTTT.

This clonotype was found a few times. DNA of the CDR3: TGCAGTGCTAGCGGACAGGGCTATCAGCCCCAGCATTTT. It codes for CSASGQGYQPQHF. The J gene is TRBJ1-5, the V gene TRBV20-1; 8 nucleotides match TRBD1. J lost 5 bases, V lost 3 bases, and 3 bases had no gene match. This CDR3 spans 13 amino acids. CDR1 and CDR2 from the germline V gene are DFQATT and SNEGSKA (reference sequence).

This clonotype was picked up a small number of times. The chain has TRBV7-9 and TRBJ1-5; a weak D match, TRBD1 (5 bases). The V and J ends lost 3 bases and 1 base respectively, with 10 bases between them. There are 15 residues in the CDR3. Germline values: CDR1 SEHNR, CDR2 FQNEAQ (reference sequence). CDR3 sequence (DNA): TGTGCCAGCAGCTTGGGGGATACGAGCAATCAGCCCCAGCATTTT. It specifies CASSLGDTSNQPQHF. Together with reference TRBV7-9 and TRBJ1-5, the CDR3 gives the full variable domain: DTGVSQNPRHKITKRGQNVTFRCDPISEHNRLYWYRQTLGQGPEFLTYFQNEAQLEKSRLLSDRFSAERPKGSFSTLEIQRTEQGDSAMYLCASSLGDTSNQPQHFGDGTRLSIL.

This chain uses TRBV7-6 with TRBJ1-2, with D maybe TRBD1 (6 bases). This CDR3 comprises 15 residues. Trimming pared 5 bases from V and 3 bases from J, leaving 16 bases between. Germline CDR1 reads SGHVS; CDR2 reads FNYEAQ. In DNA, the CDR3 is TGTGCCAGCAGCCCCGCAATTGGGGGCTACTATGGCTACACCTTC. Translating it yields CASSPAIGGYYGYTF. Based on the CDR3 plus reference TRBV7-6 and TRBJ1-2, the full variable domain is GAGVSQSPRYKVTKRGQDVALRCDPISGHVSLYWYRQALGQGPEFLTYFNYEAQQDKSGLPNDRFSAERPEGSISTLTIQRTEQRDSAMYRCASSPAIGGYYGYTFGSGTRLTVV.

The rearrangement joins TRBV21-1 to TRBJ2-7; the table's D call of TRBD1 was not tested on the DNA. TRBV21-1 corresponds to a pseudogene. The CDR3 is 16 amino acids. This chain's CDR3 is CASSKTIPGGSYEQYF. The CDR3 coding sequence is TGTGCCAGCAGCAAAACAATCCCGGGGGGTTCCTACGAGCAGTACTTC.

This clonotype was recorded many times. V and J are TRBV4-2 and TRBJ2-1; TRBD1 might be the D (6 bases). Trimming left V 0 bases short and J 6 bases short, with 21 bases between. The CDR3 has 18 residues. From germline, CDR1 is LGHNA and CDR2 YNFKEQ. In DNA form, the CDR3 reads TGTGCCAGCAGCCAAGACCCCCGAGGGGGTTTCGCCTCCAATGAGCAGTTCTTC. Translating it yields CASSQDPRGGFASNEQFF.

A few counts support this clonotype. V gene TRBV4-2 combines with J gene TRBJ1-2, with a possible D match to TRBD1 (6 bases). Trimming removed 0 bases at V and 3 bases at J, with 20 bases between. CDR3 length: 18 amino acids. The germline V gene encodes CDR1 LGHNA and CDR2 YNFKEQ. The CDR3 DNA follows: TGTGCCAGCAGCCAAGAAGAGGTAGGGGGGCTCGGGCACTATGGCTACACCTTC. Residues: CASSQEEVGGLGHYGYTF.

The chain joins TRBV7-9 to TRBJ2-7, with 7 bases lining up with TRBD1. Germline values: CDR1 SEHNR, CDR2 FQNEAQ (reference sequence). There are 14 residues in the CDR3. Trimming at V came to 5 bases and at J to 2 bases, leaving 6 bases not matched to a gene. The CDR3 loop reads CASSQPGQTYEQYF. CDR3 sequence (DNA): TGTGCCAGCAGCCAGCCGGGACAGACCTACGAGCAGTACTTC.

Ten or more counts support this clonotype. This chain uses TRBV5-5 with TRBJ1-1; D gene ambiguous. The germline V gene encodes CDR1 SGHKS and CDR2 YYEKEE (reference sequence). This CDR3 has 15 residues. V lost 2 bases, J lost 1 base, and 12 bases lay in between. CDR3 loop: CASSLQPQPNTEAFF. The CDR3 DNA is TGTGCCAGCAGCTTACAACCCCAACCGAACACTGAAGCTTTCTTT.

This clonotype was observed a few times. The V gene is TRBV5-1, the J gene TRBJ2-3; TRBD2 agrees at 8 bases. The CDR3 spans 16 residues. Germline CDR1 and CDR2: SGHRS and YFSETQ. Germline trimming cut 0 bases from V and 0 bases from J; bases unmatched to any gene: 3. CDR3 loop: CASSLEASGSTDTQYF. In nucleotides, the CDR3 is TGCGCCAGCAGCTTGGAAGCTAGCGGGAGCACAGATACGCAGTATTTT. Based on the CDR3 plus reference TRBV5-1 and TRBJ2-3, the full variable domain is KAGVTQTPRYLIKTRGQQVTLSCSPISGHRSVSWYQQTPGQGLQFLFEYFSETQRNKGNFPGRFSGRQFSNSRSEMNVSTLELGDSALYLCASSLEASGSTDTQYFGPGTRLTVL.

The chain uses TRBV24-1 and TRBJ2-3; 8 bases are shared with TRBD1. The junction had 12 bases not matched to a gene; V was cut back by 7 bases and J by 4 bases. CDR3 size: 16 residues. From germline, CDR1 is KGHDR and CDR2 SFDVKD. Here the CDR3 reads CATSNPSGTGADTQYF. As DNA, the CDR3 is TGTGCCACCAGCAACCCTTCCGGGACAGGAGCAGATACGCAGTATTTT.

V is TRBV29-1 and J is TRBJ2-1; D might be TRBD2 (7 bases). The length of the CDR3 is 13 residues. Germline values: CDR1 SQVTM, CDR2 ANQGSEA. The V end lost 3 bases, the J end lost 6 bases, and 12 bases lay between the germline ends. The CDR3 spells CSVDRGGSNEQFF. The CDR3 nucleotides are TGCAGCGTTGACAGGGGAGGGAGCAATGAGCAGTTCTTC.

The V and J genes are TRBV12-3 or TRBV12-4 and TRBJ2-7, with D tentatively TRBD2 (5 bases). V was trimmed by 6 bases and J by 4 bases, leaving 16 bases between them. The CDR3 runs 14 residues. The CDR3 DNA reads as TGTGCCAGCAGCCCCGGGCTGTCGGGATACGAGCAGTACTTC. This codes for CASSPGLSGYEQYF.

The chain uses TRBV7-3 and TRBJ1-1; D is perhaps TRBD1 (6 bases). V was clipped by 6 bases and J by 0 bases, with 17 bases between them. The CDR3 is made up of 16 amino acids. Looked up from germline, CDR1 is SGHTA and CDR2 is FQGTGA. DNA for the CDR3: TGTGCCAGCAGGCTACAGGGCGCGCCCATGAACACTGAAGCTTTCTTT. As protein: CASRLQGAPMNTEAFF. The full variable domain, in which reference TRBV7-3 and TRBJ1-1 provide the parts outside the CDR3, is GAGVSQTPSNKVTEKGKYVELRCDPISGHTALYWYRQSLGQGPEFLIYFQGTGAADDSGLPNDRFFAVRPEGSVSTLKIQRTERGDSAVYLCASRLQGAPMNTEAFFGQGTRLTVV.

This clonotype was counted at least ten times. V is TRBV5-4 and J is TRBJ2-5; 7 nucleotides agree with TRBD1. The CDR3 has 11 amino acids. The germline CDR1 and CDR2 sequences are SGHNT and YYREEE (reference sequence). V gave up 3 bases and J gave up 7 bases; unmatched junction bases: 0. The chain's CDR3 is CASSYRGTQYF. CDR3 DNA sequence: TGTGCCAGCAGCTACAGGGGGACCCAGTACTTC.

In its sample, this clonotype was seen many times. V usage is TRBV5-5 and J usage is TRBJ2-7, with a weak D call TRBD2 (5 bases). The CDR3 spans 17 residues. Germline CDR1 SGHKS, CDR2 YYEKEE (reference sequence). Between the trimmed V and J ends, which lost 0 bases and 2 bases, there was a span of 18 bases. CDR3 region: CASSLEGVSGQAYEQYF. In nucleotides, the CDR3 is TGTGCCAGCAGCTTGGAGGGTGTCAGCGGTCAGGCCTACGAGCAGTACTTC.

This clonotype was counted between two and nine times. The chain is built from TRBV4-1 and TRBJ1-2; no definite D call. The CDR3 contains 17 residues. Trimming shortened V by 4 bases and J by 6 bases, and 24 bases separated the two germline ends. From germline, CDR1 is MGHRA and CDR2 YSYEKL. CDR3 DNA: TGCGCCAGCAGCCCGACGAGTACAAGACAAACGGAGAATGGCTACACCTTC. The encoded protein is CASSPTSTRQTENGYTF.

CDR3 protein: CASSQSPTRGRFNYEQYF. CDR3 coding DNA: TGTGCCAGCAGCCAATCGCCGACGAGGGGACGATTCAACTACGAGCAGTACTTC. This rearrangement joins TRBV7-2 to TRBJ2-7; tentatively, D is TRBD1 or TRBD2 (5 bases each). The CDR3 is 18 residues long. Germline loops: CDR1 SGHTA, CDR2 FQGNSA. V dropped 5 bases and J dropped 3 bases, with 26 bases sitting between them.

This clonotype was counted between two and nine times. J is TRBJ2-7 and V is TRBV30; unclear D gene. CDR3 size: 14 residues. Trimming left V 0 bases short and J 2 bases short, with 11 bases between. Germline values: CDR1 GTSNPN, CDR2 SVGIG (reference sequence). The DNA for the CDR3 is TGTGCCTGGAGTGTAGCCAGAATTACCTACGAGCAGTACTTC. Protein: CAWSVARITYEQYF.

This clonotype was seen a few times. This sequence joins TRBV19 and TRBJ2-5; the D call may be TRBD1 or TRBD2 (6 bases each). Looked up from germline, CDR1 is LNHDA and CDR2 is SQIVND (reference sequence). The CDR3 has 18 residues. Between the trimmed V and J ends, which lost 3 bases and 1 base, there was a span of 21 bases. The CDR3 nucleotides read TGTGCCAGTAGTATCGGGACACATGCGGGGTTGATCCAAGAGACCCAGTACTTC. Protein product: CASSIGTHAGLIQETQYF.

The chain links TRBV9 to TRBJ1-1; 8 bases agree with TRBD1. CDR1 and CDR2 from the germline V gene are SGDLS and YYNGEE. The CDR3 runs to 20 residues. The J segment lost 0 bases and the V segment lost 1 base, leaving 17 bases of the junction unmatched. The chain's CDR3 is CASSVPADPPRGRLNTEAFF. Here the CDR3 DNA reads TGTGCCAGCAGCGTACCTGCAGACCCTCCCAGGGGGCGGCTGAACACTGAAGCTTTCTTT.

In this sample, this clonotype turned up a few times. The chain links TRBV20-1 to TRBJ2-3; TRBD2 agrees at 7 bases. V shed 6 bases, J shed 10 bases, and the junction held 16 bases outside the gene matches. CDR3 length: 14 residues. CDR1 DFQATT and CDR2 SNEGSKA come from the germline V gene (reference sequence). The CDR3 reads CSARLASQRSAQYF. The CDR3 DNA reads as TGCAGTGCGAGACTAGCCTCCCAGCGTTCGGCGCAGTATTTT.

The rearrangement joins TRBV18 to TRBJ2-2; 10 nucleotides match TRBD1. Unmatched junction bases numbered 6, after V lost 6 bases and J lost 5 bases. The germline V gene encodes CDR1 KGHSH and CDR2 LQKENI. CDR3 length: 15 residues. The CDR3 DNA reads TGTGCCAGCTCTACGACAGGGGGCTGGACCGGGGAGCTGTTTTTT. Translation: CASSTTGGWTGELFF.

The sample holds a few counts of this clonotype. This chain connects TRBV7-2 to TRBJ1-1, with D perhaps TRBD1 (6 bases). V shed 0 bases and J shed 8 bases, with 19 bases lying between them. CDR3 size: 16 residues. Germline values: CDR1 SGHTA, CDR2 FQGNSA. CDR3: CASSLASGGQGPEAFF. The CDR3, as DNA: TGTGCCAGCAGCTTAGCGAGTGGGGGGCAGGGCCCCGAAGCTTTCTTT.

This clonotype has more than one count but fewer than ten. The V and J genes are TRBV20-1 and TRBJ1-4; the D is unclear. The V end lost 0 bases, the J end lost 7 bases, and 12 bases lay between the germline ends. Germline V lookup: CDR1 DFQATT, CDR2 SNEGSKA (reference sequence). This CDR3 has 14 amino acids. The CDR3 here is CSARDSWAGEKLFF. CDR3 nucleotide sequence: TGCAGTGCTAGAGATTCGTGGGCTGGTGAAAAACTGTTTTTT.

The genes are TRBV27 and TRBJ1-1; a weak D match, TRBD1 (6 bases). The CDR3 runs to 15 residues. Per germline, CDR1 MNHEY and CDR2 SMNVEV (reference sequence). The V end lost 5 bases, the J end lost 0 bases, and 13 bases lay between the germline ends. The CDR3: CASSLTGTLNTEAFF. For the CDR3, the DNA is TGTGCCAGCAGTCTTACCGGGACATTGAACACTGAAGCTTTCTTT.

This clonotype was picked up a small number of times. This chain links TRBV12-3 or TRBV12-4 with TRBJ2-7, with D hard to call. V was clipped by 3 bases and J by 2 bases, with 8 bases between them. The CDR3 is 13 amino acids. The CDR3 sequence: CASSFVQTYEQYF. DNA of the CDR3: TGTGCCAGCAGTTTTGTACAGACCTACGAGCAGTACTTC.

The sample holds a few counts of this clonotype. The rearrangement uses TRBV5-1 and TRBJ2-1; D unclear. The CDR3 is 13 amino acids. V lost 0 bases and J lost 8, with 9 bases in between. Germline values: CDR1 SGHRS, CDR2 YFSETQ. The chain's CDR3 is CASSLAPVDEQFF. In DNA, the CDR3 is TGCGCCAGCAGCTTGGCGCCTGTAGATGAGCAGTTCTTC.

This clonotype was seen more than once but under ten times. The CDR3 DNA reads as TGTGCCAGCAGTTACGATCAAGAGACCCAGTACTTC. Protein sequence: CASSYDQETQYF. The chain carries TRBV6-2 or TRBV6-3 and TRBJ2-5; D unclear. Trimming took 2 bases from V and 2 from J, leaving 3 bases between them. The germline CDR1 and CDR2 sequences are MNHEY and SVGEGT. The CDR3 sequence is 12 residues long.